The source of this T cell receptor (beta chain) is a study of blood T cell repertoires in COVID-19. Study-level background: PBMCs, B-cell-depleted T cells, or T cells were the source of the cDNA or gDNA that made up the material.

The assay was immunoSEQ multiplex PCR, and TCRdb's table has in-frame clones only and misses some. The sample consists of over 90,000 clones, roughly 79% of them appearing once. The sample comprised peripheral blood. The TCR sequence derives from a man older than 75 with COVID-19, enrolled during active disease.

The CDR3 DNA reads as TGTGCCAGCAGTGTTAGCGGGAGTCGAACCGGGGAGCTGTTTTTT. Translating it yields CASSVSGSRTGELFF. V is TRBV7-3 and J is TRBJ2-2, with 9 bases matching TRBD2. The CDR3 sequence is 15 residues long. V shed 6 bases, J shed 5 bases, and the junction held 7 bases outside the gene matches. Per germline, CDR1 SGHTA and CDR2 FQGTGA. The full variable domain, with the rest looked up from reference TRBV7-3 and TRBJ2-2, is GAGVSQTPSNKVTEKGKYVELRCDPISGHTALYWYRQSLGQGPEFLIYFQGTGAADDSGLPNDRFFAVRPEGSVSTLKIQRTERGDSAVYLCASSVSGSRTGELFFGEGSRLTVL.